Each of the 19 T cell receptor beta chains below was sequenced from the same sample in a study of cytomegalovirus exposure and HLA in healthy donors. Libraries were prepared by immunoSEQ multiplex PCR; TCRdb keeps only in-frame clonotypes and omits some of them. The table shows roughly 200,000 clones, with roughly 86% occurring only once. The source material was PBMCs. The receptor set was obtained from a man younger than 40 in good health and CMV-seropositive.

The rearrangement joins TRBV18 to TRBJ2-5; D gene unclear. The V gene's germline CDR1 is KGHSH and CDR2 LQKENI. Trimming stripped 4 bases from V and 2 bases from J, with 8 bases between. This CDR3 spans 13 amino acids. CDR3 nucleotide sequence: TGTGCCAGCTCACAGACACTACAAGAGACCCAGTACTTC. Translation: CASSQTLQETQYF.

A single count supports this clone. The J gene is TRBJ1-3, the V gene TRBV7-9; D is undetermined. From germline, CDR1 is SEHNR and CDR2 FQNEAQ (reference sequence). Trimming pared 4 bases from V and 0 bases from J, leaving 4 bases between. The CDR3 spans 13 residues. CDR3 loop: CASSWNSGNTIYF. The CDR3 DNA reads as TGTGCCAGCAGCTGGAACTCTGGAAACACCATATATTTT.

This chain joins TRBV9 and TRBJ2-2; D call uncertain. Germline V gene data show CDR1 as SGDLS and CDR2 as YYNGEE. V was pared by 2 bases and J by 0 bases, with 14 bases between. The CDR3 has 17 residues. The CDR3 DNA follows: TGTGCCAGCAGCGTGTTGGCAGGAATCGCGAACACCGGGGAGCTGTTTTTT. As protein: CASSVLAGIANTGELFF.

Here the CDR3 DNA reads TGTGCCAGCAGTTACTCAGGGGGCAGAACCTACGAGCAGTACTTC. Translation gives CASSYSGGRTYEQYF. V and J are TRBV6-6 and TRBJ2-7; 7 bases fit TRBD1. This CDR3 comprises 15 residues. After removal of 0 bases from V and 2 bases from J, the junction contained 4 bases not matched to a gene. Per germline, CDR1 MNHNY and CDR2 SVGAGI (reference sequence).

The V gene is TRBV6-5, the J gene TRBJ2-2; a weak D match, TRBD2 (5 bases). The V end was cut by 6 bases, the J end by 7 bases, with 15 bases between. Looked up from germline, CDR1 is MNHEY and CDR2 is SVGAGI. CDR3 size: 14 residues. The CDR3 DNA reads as TGTGCCAGCAGACTACAGACGAGGGTCGGGGAGCTGTTTTTT. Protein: CASRLQTRVGELFF.

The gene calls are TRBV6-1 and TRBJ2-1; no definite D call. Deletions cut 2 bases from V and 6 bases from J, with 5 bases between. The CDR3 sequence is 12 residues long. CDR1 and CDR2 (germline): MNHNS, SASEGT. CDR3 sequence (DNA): TGTGCCAGCAGTGAAAGTATCAATGAGCAGTTCTTC. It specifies CASSESINEQFF.

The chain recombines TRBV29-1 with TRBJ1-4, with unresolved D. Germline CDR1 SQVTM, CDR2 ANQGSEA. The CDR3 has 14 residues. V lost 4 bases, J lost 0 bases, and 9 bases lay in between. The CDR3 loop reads CSVGASPTNEKLFF. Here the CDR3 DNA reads TGCAGCGTTGGAGCGTCGCCAACTAATGAAAAACTGTTTTTT.

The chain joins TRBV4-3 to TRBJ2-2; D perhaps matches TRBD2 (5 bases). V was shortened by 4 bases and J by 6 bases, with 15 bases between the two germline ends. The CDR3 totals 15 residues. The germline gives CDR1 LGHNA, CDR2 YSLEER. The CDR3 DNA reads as TGCGCCAGCAGCCCGAGCGGTAGTAGCGCCGGGGAGCTGTTTTTT. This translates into CASSPSGSSAGELFF.

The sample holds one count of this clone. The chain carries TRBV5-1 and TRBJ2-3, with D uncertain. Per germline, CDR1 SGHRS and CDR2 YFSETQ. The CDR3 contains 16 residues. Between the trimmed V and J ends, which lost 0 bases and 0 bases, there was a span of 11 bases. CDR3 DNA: TGCGCCAGCAGCTTGGTCGGCGACCGTAGCACAGATACGCAGTATTTT. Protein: CASSLVGDRSTDTQYF.

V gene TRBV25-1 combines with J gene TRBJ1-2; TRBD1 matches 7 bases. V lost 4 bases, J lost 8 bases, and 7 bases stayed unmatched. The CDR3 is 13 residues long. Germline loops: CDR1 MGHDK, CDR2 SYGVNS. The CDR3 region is CASSAQGEGGYTF. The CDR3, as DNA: TGTGCCAGCAGTGCCCAGGGGGAGGGCGGCTACACCTTC.

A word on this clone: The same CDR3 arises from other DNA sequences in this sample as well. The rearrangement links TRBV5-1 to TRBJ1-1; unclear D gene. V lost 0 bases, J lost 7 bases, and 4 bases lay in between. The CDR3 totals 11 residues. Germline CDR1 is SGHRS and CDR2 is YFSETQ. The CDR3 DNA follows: TGCGCCAGCAGCTTGGGTGGTGAAGCTTTCTTT. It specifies CASSLGGEAFF. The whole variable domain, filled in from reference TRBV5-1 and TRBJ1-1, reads KAGVTQTPRYLIKTRGQQVTLSCSPISGHRSVSWYQQTPGQGLQFLFEYFSETQRNKGNFPGRFSGRQFSNSRSEMNVSTLELGDSALYLCASSLGGEAFFGQGTRLTVV.

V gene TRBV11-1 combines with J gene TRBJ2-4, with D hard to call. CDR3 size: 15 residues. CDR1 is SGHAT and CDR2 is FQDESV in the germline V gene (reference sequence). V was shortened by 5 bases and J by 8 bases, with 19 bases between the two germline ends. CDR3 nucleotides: TGTGCCAGCAGCCTCCTAACTTTGGGCACGGACATTCAGTACTTC. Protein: CASSLLTLGTDIQYF.

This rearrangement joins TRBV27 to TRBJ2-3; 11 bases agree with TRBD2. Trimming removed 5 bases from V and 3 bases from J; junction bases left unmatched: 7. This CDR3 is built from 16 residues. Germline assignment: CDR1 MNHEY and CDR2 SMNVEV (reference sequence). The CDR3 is CASSPLTSGRTDTQYF. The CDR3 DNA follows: TGTGCCAGCAGTCCACTCACTAGCGGGAGAACAGATACGCAGTATTTT.

DNA of the CDR3: TGTGCCAGCAGCTTGGCGGACGGAGGCAATCAGCCCCAGCATTTT. Residues: CASSLADGGNQPQHF. The chain recombines TRBV5-6 with TRBJ1-5; D is undetermined. Germline V gene sequence: CDR1 SGHDT, CDR2 YYEEEE. There are 15 residues in the CDR3. V gave up 0 bases and J gave up 2 bases, with 9 bases separating them.

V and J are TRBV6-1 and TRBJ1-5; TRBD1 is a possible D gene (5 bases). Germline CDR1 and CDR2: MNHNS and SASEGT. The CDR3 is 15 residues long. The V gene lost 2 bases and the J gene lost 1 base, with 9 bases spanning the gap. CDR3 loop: CASSESGASNQPQHF. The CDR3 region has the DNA TGTGCCAGCAGTGAATCTGGGGCGAGCAATCAGCCCCAGCATTTT.

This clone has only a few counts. CDR3 in DNA: TGTGCCAGCAGCTTACCGACTAGCGGGGATGGGGACGAGCAGTACTTC. This gives the protein CASSLPTSGDGDEQYF. The chain combines TRBV5-8 with TRBJ2-7, with TRBD2 identical over 11 bases. Per the germline V gene, CDR1 is SGHTS and CDR2 is YDEGEE. With 2 bases clipped from V and 5 bases from J, the junction kept 9 bases outside the gene matches. The CDR3 has 16 residues. Full variable domain (rest looked up from reference TRBV5-8 and TRBJ2-7): EAGVTQSPTHLIKTRGQQATLRCSPISGHTSVYWYQQALGLGLQFLLWYDEGEERNRGNFPPRFSGRQFPNYSSELNVNALELEDSALYLCASSLPTSGDGDEQYFGPGTRLTVT.

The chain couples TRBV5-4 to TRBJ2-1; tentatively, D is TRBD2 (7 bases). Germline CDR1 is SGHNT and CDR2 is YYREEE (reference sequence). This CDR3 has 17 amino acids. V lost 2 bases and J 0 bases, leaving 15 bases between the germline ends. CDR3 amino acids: CASSLGAGAISYNEQFF. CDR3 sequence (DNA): TGTGCCAGCAGCTTAGGCGCGGGGGCCATCTCCTACAATGAGCAGTTCTTC.

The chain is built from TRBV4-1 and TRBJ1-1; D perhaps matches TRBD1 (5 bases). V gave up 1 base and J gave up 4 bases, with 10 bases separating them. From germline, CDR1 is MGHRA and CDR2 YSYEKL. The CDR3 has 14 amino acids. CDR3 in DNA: TGCGCCAGCAGCCAAGCGGGGCGGGGCACTGAAGCTTTCTTT. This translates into CASSQAGRGTEAFF.

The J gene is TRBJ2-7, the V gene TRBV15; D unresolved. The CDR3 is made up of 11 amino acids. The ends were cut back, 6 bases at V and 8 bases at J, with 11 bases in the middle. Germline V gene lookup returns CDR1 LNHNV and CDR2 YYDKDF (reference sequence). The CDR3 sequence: CATSPGLKQYF. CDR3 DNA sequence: TGTGCCACCAGTCCTGGCCTCAAGCAGTACTTC.